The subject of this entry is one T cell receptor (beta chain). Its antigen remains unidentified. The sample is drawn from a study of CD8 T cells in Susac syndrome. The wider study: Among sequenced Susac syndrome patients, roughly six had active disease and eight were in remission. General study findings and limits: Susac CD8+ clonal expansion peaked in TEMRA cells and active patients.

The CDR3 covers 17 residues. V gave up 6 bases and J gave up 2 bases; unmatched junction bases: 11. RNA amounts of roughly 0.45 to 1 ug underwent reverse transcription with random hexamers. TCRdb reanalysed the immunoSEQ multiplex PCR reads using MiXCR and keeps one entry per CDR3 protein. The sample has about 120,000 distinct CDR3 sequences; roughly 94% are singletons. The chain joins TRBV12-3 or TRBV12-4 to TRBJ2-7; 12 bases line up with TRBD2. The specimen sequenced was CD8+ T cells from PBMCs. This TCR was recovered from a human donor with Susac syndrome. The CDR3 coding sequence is TGTGCCAGCAGCACATCTAGCGGGGGGGCCCGGGCCTACGAGCAGTACTTC. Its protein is CASSTSSGGARAYEQYF.